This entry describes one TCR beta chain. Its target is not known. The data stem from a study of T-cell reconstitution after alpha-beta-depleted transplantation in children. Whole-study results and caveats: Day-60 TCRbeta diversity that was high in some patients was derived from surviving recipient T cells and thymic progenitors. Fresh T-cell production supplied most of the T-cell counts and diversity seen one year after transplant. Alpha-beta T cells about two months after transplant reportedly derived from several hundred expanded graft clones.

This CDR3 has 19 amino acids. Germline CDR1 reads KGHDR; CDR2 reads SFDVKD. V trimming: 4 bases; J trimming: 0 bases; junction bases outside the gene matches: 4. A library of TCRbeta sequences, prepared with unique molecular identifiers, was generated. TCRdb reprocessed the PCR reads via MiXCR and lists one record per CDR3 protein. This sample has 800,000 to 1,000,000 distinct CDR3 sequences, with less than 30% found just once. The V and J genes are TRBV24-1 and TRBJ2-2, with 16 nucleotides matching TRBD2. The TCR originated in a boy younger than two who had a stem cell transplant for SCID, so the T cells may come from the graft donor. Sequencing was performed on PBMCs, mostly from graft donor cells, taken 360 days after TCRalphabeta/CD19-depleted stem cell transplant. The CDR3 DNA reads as TGTGCCACCAGTGACACCGGGACTAGCGGGGGGGCGAACACCGGGGAGCTGTTTTTT. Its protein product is CATSDTGTSGGANTGELFF.